Following are 27 T cell receptor beta chains from one sample sequenced in a study of blood T cell repertoires in COVID-19. Produced via immunoSEQ multiplex PCR; TCRdb's table is partial and in-frame only. This table has roughly 34,000 clones, roughly 88% appearing once. Input material: peripheral blood. These receptors all come from a man aged 55-75 years with active COVID-19.

V usage is TRBV3-1 (or the pseudogene TRBV3-2) and J usage is TRBJ2-6; D gene ambiguous. The CDR3 has 11 residues. Germline assignment: CDR1 LGHDT and CDR2 YNNKEL (reference sequence). V lost 8 bases and J 3 bases, leaving 2 bases between the germline ends. The CDR3 DNA reads as TGTGCCAGCCGTGGGGCCAACGTCCTGACTTTC. As protein: CASRGANVLTF.

The chain recombines TRBV11-1 with TRBJ2-1; D is perhaps TRBD2 (5 bases). The V gene's germline CDR1 is SGHAT and CDR2 FQDESV (reference sequence). V lost 5 bases and J lost 0, with 14 bases in between. The CDR3 spans 16 residues. This chain's CDR3 is CASSPDYPSSYNEQFF. CDR3 bases: TGTGCCAGCAGCCCCGACTACCCGAGCTCCTACAATGAGCAGTTCTTC.

This clone is a singleton in its sample. At one end, the junction sequence differs from germline, possibly due to a read error. The V gene is TRBV28, the J gene TRBJ1-4; possibly TRBD1 for D (5 bases). Per germline, CDR1 MDHEN and CDR2 SYDVKM. The CDR3 extends over 12 amino acids. Here the CDR3 reads CASSPATRDLIF. CDR3 sequence (DNA): TGTGCCAGCAGTCCGGCCACGAGGGACTTGATTTTT.

V and J are TRBV10-2 and TRBJ2-1; 7 positions match TRBD1. After removal of 9 bases from V and 5 bases from J, the junction contained 10 bases not matched to a gene. This CDR3 is built from 14 residues. Germline loops: CDR1 WSHSY, CDR2 SAAADI. CDR3 bases: TGCGCCAGTAGCAAATCCAGGGGGAACAATGAGCAGTTCTTC. Encoded protein: CASSKSRGNNEQFF.

The chain links TRBV5-4 to TRBJ2-2, with 10 bases aligning to TRBD2. This CDR3 region has 16 residues. The ends lost 4 bases at V and 7 bases at J; junction bases unmatched: 10. CDR1 and CDR2 (germline): SGHNT, YYREEE (reference sequence). The CDR3 is CASSTSLAGAVGELFF. The CDR3 nucleotides are TGTGCCAGCAGCACTTCTCTAGCGGGAGCTGTCGGGGAGCTGTTTTTT. Full variable domain (outside the CDR3, taken from reference TRBV5-4 and TRBJ2-2): ETGVTQSPTHLIKTRGQQVTLRCSSQSGHNTVSWYQQALGQGPQFIFQYYREEENGRGNFPPRFSGLQFPNYSSELNVNALELDDSALYLCASSTSLAGAVGELFFGEGSRLTVL.

V gene TRBV29-1 combines with J gene TRBJ1-1; D unresolved. The germline CDR1 and CDR2 sequences are SQVTM and ANQGSEA. The CDR3 has 13 amino acids. V lost 5 bases, J lost 3 bases, and 13 bases lay in between. The CDR3 bases are TGCAGCGTTCAAAAGGGAGGCTACACTGAAGCTTTCTTT. This codes for CSVQKGGYTEAFF.

In DNA, the CDR3 is TGTGCCAGCAGTTCCCCCCGGACCGGACTTCACAATGAGCAGTTCTTC. This encodes CASSSPRTGLHNEQFF. The V gene is TRBV6-5, the J gene TRBJ2-1; TRBD2 is a possible D gene (5 bases). The germline CDR1 and CDR2 sequences are MNHEY and SVGAGI. Trimming took 4 bases from V and 5 from J, leaving 18 bases between them. There are 16 residues in the CDR3.

The V gene is TRBV6-4, the J gene TRBJ2-7; TRBD1 matches at 9 bases. V shed 4 bases, J shed 3 bases, and the junction held 7 bases outside the gene matches. The CDR3 runs 15 residues. Germline lookup yields CDR1 MRHNA and CDR2 SNTAGT. The CDR3: CASSVGTGINYEQYF. The CDR3 nucleotides read TGTGCCAGCAGTGTAGGGACAGGGATAAACTACGAGCAGTACTTC.

V usage is TRBV5-8 and J usage is TRBJ1-5, with TRBD1 identical over 8 bases. CDR3 length equals 16 residues. Trimming removed 4 bases from V and 3 bases from J; junction bases left unmatched: 9. In germline, CDR1 is SGHTS, CDR2 YDEGEE. The CDR3 DNA reads TGTGCCAGCAGCGGTGACAGGGGCGCTATCAATCAGCCCCAGCATTTT. The encoded protein is CASSGDRGAINQPQHF.

The chain uses TRBV5-1 and TRBJ1-2, with 12 nucleotides matching TRBD1. V dropped 4 bases and J dropped 6; count of bases not matched to a gene: 4. CDR3 size: 14 residues. CDR1 is SGHRS, CDR2 YFSETQ, per germline. The CDR3 region has the DNA TGCGCCAGCAGCCCCGGGACAGGGGGCAATGGCTACACCTTC. It encodes CASSPGTGGNGYTF.

V and J are TRBV3-1 (or the pseudogene TRBV3-2) and TRBJ1-3; 7 nucleotides match TRBD1. The CDR3 runs to 14 residues. J gave up 8 bases and V 5 bases, and 9 bases lay outside the gene matches. The germline gives CDR1 LGHDT, CDR2 YNNKEL (reference sequence). CDR3 amino acids: CASSKQGITDTIYF. DNA for the CDR3: TGTGCCAGCAGCAAACAGGGGATAACGGACACCATATATTTT.

The V call is TRBV28, the J call TRBJ2-3, with a weak D call TRBD2 (6 bases). V dropped 6 bases and J dropped 11 bases, with 15 bases sitting between them. CDR3 length: 12 residues. CDR1 is MDHEN, CDR2 SYDVKM, per germline. The CDR3 protein is CASSEHGAGQYF. The CDR3 DNA sequence: TGTGCCAGCAGCGAACACGGAGCGGGGCAGTATTTT.

The chain employs TRBV12-3 or TRBV12-4 and TRBJ1-1; TRBD1 matches at 7 bases. The CDR3 runs 13 residues. With 1 base clipped from V and 6 bases from J, the junction kept 2 bases outside the gene matches. DNA for the CDR3: TGTGCCAGCAGTTTAGACAGGGGTGCTGAAGCTTTCTTT. Amino acid sequence: CASSLDRGAEAFF.

V and J are TRBV12-3 or TRBV12-4 and TRBJ1-1, with D hard to call. Trimming removed 3 bases at V and 9 bases at J, with 11 bases between. This CDR3 has 12 residues. CDR3: CASSLAFDKAFF. In DNA form, the CDR3 reads TGTGCCAGCAGTTTGGCGTTCGACAAAGCTTTCTTT.

CDR3 nucleotides: TGTGCCAGCACCTCAACGAAGGGGTTACTCCATGGCTACACCTTC. This translates into CASTSTKGLLHGYTF. This sequence joins TRBV27 and TRBJ1-2; D may be TRBD1 (5 bases). This CDR3 comprises 15 residues. The germline V gene has CDR1 MNHEY and CDR2 SMNVEV (reference sequence). Between the trimmed V and J ends, which lost 7 bases and 6 bases, there was a span of 21 bases.

The chain uses TRBV5-1 and TRBJ2-1, with 8 bases identical to TRBD2. This CDR3 comprises 16 residues. V trimming: 4 bases; J trimming: 7 bases; junction bases outside the gene matches: 13. CDR1 SGHRS and CDR2 YFSETQ come from the germline V gene. The CDR3 DNA follows: TGCGCCAGCAGCCCCCGGGGAGCGGGAGCTATGAATGAGCAGTTCTTC. This gives the protein CASSPRGAGAMNEQFF.

The chain carries TRBV11-3 and TRBJ2-1; 7 nucleotides match TRBD2. The CDR3 sequence is 14 residues long. Germline V gene lookup returns CDR1 SGHNT and CDR2 YENEEA. V was pared by 5 bases and J by 6 bases, with 7 bases of the junction left unmatched. The CDR3 here is CASSQGLSRNEQFF. CDR3 bases: TGTGCCAGCAGCCAGGGACTATCCCGCAATGAGCAGTTCTTC.

This clone appeared a single time. This rearrangement joins TRBV2 to TRBJ1-4; D is unresolved. V was pared by 2 bases and J by 4 bases, with 8 bases between. The germline gives CDR1 SNHLY, CDR2 FYNNEI. CDR3 length: 14 residues. CDR3 loop: CASSEQRSNEKLFF. The CDR3 region has the DNA TGTGCCAGCAGTGAACAGCGCAGTAATGAAAAACTGTTTTTT.

The rearrangement links TRBV7-9 to TRBJ1-1; the D gene is possibly TRBD1 (5 bases). The germline V gene encodes CDR1 SEHNR and CDR2 FQNEAQ (reference sequence). V lost 4 bases and J 3 bases, leaving 9 bases between the germline ends. The CDR3 runs 13 residues. The CDR3 region has the DNA TGTGCCAGCAGCTCACCCAGGGACACTGAAGCTTTCTTT. Translated, it gives CASSSPRDTEAFF.

The V call is TRBV28, the J call TRBJ1-2; D perhaps matches TRBD1 (6 bases). Per germline, CDR1 MDHEN and CDR2 SYDVKM. The CDR3 is 15 amino acids. V lost 3 bases and J lost 4, with 15 bases in between. CDR3 nucleotide sequence: TGTGCCAGCAGTTTGTCCACAGGACAGAGCTATGGCTACACCTTC. The encoded protein is CASSLSTGQSYGYTF.

V is TRBV6-5 and J is TRBJ2-7; D call uncertain. The CDR3 runs 14 residues. Germline assignment: CDR1 MNHEY and CDR2 SVGAGI. Trimming shortened V by 6 bases and J by 1 base, and 13 bases separated the two germline ends. CDR3 region: CASRKQVGSYEQYF. The CDR3, as DNA: TGTGCCAGCAGAAAGCAGGTCGGATCCTACGAGCAGTACTTC.

The V and J genes are TRBV18 and TRBJ2-3; 8 bases align to TRBD1. The CDR3 spans 15 residues. Germline V gives CDR1 KGHSH, CDR2 LQKENI. Trimming took 3 bases from V and 3 from J; bases not matched to a gene: 5. In DNA form, the CDR3 reads TGTGCCAGCTCACCGCAGGGGGCGGGAACAGATACGCAGTATTTT. Residues: CASSPQGAGTDTQYF.

The rearrangement uses TRBV3-1 (or the pseudogene TRBV3-2) and TRBJ2-2; 8 bases are a match to TRBD2. The CDR3 covers 17 residues. CDR1 and CDR2 from the germline V gene are LGHDT and YNNKEL (reference sequence). Trimming removed 0 bases from V and 4 bases from J; junction bases left unmatched: 7. The DNA for the CDR3 is TGTGCCAGCAGCCAAGAGAGCCTAGCGGGCGTCACCGGGGAGCTGTTTTTT. This gives the protein CASSQESLAGVTGELFF.

The chain is built from TRBV19 and TRBJ2-7; 8 bases map to TRBD1. Germline lookup yields CDR1 LNHDA and CDR2 SQIVND (reference sequence). This CDR3 comprises 12 residues. J was trimmed by 6 bases and V by 4 bases; bases with no gene match: 2. The CDR3 is CASSNRGSEQYF. As DNA, the CDR3 is TGTGCCAGTAGTAACAGGGGGAGCGAGCAGTACTTC. Drawing the rest from reference TRBV19 and TRBJ2-7, the complete variable domain is DGGITQSPKYLFRKEGQNVTLSCEQNLNHDAMYWYRQDPGQGLRLIYYSQIVNDFQKGDIAEGYSVSREKKESFPLTVTSAQKNPTAFYLCASSNRGSEQYFGPGTRLTVT.

The gene calls are TRBV18 and TRBJ2-3, with D perhaps TRBD2 (6 bases). The ends were cut back, 1 base at V and 2 bases at J, with 10 bases in the middle. The CDR3 has 15 amino acids. CDR1 and CDR2 from the germline V gene are KGHSH and LQKENI. The CDR3 sequence is CASSPQTGVTDTQYF. The CDR3 DNA is TGTGCCAGCTCACCACAGACGGGAGTCACAGATACGCAGTATTTT.

CDR3 residues: CASSLVGGNTQYF. The CDR3 region has the DNA TGTGCCAGCAGCTTAGTGGGGGGAAATACGCAGTATTTT. The chain uses TRBV7-6 and TRBJ2-3; weak D call: TRBD2 (6 bases). This CDR3 contains 13 residues. With 1 base removed from V and 7 bases from J, the gap between germline ends came to 9 bases. Germline loops: CDR1 SGHVS, CDR2 FNYEAQ.

This clone is a singleton in its sample. The rearrangement uses TRBV5-5 and TRBJ2-6, with 11 bases aligning to TRBD2. Looked up from germline, CDR1 is SGHKS and CDR2 is YYEKEE (reference sequence). The length of the CDR3 is 17 residues. Trimming took 4 bases from V and 2 from J; bases not matched to a gene: 5. The CDR3 sequence: CASSPVAGGAGANVLTF. The DNA of the CDR3 is TGTGCCAGCAGCCCCGTAGCGGGGGGGGCTGGGGCCAACGTCCTGACTTTC. The full variable domain, with the rest looked up from reference TRBV5-5 and TRBJ2-6, is DAGVTQSPTHLIKTRGQQVTLRCSPISGHKSVSWYQQVLGQGPQFIFQYYEKEERGRGNFPDRFSARQFPNYSSELNVNALLLGDSALYLCASSPVAGGAGANVLTFGAGSRLTVL.